These 11 T cell receptor beta chains were sequenced from one sample in a study of blood T cell repertoires in COVID-19. Assay used: immunoSEQ multiplex PCR; TCRdb lists only in-frame clones, some missing. This sample has some 170,000 clones, with about 86% found just once. Source material: peripheral blood. Receptors were obtained from a woman aged 80 or over with acute or convalescent COVID-19.

The chain links TRBV11-3 to TRBJ1-4, with TRBD1 as a possible D gene (6 bases). The CDR3 length is 17 residues. The germline CDR1 and CDR2 sequences are SGHNT and YENEEA. Trimming took 0 bases from V and 4 from J, leaving 15 bases between them. This CDR3 reads CASSLDPADSFNEKLFF. CDR3 DNA sequence: TGTGCCAGCAGCTTAGACCCAGCGGACAGCTTTAATGAAAAACTGTTTTTT.

This chain uses TRBV21-1 with TRBJ1-2; the DNA was not compared with TRBD1, the D call given in the table. TRBV21-1 is recorded as a pseudogene. There are 21 residues in the CDR3. This chain's CDR3 is CASSKSPLRGQGTLGNYGYTF. Here the CDR3 DNA reads TGTGCCAGCAGCAAAAGCCCCCTCAGGGGACAGGGAACCCTAGGAAACTATGGCTACACCTTC.

The rearrangement uses TRBV2 and TRBJ1-1; 8 bases fit TRBD1. V lost 2 bases to trimming and J lost 5 bases; unmatched junction nucleotides: 10. The CDR3 totals 16 residues. From germline, CDR1 is SNHLY and CDR2 FYNNEI. The CDR3 region is CASSESGRGRNTEAFF. CDR3 DNA sequence: TGTGCCAGCAGTGAATCGGGCAGGGGGCGGAATACTGAAGCTTTCTTT.

This clone has only a few counts. This chain uses TRBV6-5 with TRBJ1-4; no firm D call. Per the germline V gene, CDR1 is MNHEY and CDR2 is SVGAGI. V shed 10 bases and J shed 5 bases, with 14 bases lying between them. This CDR3 has 13 amino acids. CDR3 amino acids: CATHEVPNEKLFF. CDR3 DNA sequence: TGTGCCACTCACGAGGTACCCAATGAAAAACTGTTTTTT.

J is TRBJ1-2 and V is TRBV6-5; D is unresolved. The ends were cut back, 7 bases at V and 8 bases at J, with 14 bases in the middle. Germline V CDR1 and CDR2: MNHEY, SVGAGI. The CDR3 consists of 12 residues. Here the CDR3 reads CASTPGVGGYTF. The CDR3 DNA reads as TGTGCCAGCACTCCGGGAGTAGGAGGCTACACCTTC.

The rearrangement joins TRBV7-9 to TRBJ1-5, with D perhaps TRBD1 (6 bases). The CDR3 contains 14 residues. The germline CDR1 and CDR2 sequences are SEHNR and FQNEAQ (reference sequence). V lost 5 bases, J lost 11 bases, and 19 bases lay in between. The CDR3 DNA sequence: TGTGCCAGCAGCGGAGCCGGACAGAAATCAGCCCAGCATTTT. Translated, it gives CASSGAGQKSAQHF.

The V and J genes are TRBV18 and TRBJ2-2; TRBD1 agrees at 8 bases. CDR3 length: 15 residues. Germline V CDR1 and CDR2: KGHSH, LQKENI. V dropped 2 bases and J dropped 5; count of bases not matched to a gene: 4. The CDR3 DNA follows: TGTGCCAGCTCACCATCGCAGGGGGCTACCGGGGAGCTGTTTTTT. Protein: CASSPSQGATGELFF.

The rearrangement joins TRBV4-2 to TRBJ2-6; D uncertain. Trimming cost V 3 bases and J 0 bases, with 9 bases left between them. This CDR3 is 16 amino acids long. CDR1 LGHNA and CDR2 YNFKEQ come from the germline V gene. The DNA for the CDR3 is TGTGCCAGCAGCCACCAACAGAGCTCTGGGGCCAACGTCCTGACTTTC. Amino acid sequence: CASSHQQSSGANVLTF.

V and J are TRBV29-1 and TRBJ1-4, with TRBD1 matching over 8 bases. CDR3 length: 14 amino acids. Germline CDR1 reads SQVTM; CDR2 reads ANQGSEA. Trimming cost V 2 bases and J 10 bases; bases outside gene matches: 9. The CDR3 is CSVEKADRVRKLFF. The DNA of the CDR3 is TGCAGCGTTGAAAAAGCGGACAGGGTGCGAAAACTGTTTTTT.

This clone showed up just once. The chain carries TRBV9 and TRBJ1-5; the D gene is possibly TRBD1 (6 bases). CDR3 length: 14 amino acids. Germline assignment: CDR1 SGDLS and CDR2 YYNGEE. The V end was cut by 4 bases, the J end by 5 bases, with 13 bases between. The CDR3 region is CASSPRGADQPQHF. In nucleotides, the CDR3 is TGTGCCAGCAGCCCCCGGGGGGCCGATCAGCCCCAGCATTTT.

The genes are TRBV5-6 and TRBJ1-5; perhaps TRBD1 as D (6 bases). The V gene lost 1 base and the J gene lost 0 bases, with 17 bases spanning the gap. This CDR3 is 18 amino acids long. The germline gives CDR1 SGHDT, CDR2 YYEEEE. The CDR3, as DNA: TGTGCCAGCAGCTTGAGGCAGGGGATCTTGGATAGCAATCAGCCCCAGCATTTT. Amino acid sequence: CASSLRQGILDSNQPQHF.